The T cell receptor beta chain described here comes from a study of T cell responses to AZD1222 COVID-19 vaccine. Study-level findings and limits: The study reported that nearly half of spike-specific TCRs target unmutated variant regions. Clonal diversity may have been underestimated in mostly white British donors. Every sample of the repertoires postdated the peak T cell response.

This CDR3 has 17 residues. Per the germline V gene, CDR1 is SEHNR and CDR2 is FQNEAQ (reference sequence). V lost 3 bases to trimming and J lost 1 base; unmatched junction nucleotides: 10. Measured with immunoSEQ multiplex PCR; TCRdb has only the in-frame clones, and not every one. The sample contains 100,000 to 150,000 clones, about nine tenths of which appear only once. With regard to this clone: Its antigen is currently unknown.

This receptor was identified in an adult in good health. The sequencing used peripheral blood, collected on day 0 of MenACWY control vaccination. The rearrangement uses TRBV7-9 and TRBJ1-1, with 8 bases fitting TRBD1. The CDR3 loop is CASSFITHGQGNTEAFF. Here the CDR3 DNA reads TGTGCCAGCAGCTTTATAACTCACGGACAGGGGAACACTGAAGCTTTCTTT.